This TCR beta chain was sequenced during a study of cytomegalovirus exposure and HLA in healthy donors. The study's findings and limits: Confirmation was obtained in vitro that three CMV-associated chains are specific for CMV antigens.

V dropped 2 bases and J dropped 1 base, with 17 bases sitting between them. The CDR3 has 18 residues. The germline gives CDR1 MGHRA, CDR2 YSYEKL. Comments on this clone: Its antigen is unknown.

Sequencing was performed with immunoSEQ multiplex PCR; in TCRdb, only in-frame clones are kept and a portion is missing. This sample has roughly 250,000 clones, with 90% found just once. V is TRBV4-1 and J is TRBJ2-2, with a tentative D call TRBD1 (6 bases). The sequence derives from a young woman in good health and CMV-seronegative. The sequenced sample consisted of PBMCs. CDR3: CASSQPRGRGKNTGELFF. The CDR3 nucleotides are TGCGCCAGCAGCCAACCCCGGGGCAGGGGCAAGAACACCGGGGAGCTGTTTTTT.